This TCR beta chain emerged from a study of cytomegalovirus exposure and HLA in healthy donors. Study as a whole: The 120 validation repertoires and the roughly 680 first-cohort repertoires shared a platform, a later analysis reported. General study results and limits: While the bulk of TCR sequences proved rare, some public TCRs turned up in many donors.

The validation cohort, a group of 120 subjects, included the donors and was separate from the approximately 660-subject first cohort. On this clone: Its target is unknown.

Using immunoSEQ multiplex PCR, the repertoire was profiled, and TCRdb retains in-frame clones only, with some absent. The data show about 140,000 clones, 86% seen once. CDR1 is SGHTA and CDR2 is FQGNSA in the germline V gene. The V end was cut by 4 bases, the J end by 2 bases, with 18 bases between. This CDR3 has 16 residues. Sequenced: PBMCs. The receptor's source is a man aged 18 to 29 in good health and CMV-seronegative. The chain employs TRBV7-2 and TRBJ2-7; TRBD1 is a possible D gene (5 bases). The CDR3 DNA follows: TGTGCCAGCAGCTCGCCCGACAGTCGAGATCCCTACGAGCAGTACTTC. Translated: CASSSPDSRDPYEQYF.